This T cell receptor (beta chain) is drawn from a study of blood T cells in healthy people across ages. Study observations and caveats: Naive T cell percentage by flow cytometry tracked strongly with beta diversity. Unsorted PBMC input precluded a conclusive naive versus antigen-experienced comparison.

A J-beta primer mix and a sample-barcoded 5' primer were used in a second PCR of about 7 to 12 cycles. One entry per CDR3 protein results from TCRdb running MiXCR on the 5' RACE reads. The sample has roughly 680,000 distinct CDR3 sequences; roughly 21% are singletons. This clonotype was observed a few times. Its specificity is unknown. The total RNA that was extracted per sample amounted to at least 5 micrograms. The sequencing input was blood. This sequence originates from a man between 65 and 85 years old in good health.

DNA for the CDR3: TGTGCCAGCAGAAAGACTGGTTCCTACAATGAGCAGTTCTTC. It yields the protein CASRKTGSYNEQFF. The chain recombines TRBV28 with TRBJ2-1; the D is unclear. The V gene lost 6 bases and the J gene lost 1 base, with 10 bases spanning the gap. This CDR3 has 14 residues. Germline V gene sequence: CDR1 MDHEN, CDR2 SYDVKM. Based on the CDR3 plus reference TRBV28 and TRBJ2-1, the full variable domain is DVKVTQSSRYLVKRTGEKVFLECVQDMDHENMFWYRQDPGLGLRLIYFSYDVKMKEKGDIPEGYSVSREKKERFSLILESASTNQTSMYLCASRKTGSYNEQFFGPGTRLTVL.